This T cell receptor (beta chain) was obtained from a study of monozygotic twins with inflammatory bowel disease. The CDR3 extends over 12 amino acids. Germline loops: CDR1 DFQATT, CDR2 SNEGSKA (reference sequence). TCRdb reprocessed the 5' RACE reads, keeping one entry per CDR3 protein, no DNA. The sample data list about 210,000 distinct CDR3 sequences. The clonotype comes from a human donor with ulcerative colitis or Crohn's disease, or a healthy co-twin of an affected twin (not recorded which). Sequenced sample: blood. The chain links TRBV20-1 to TRBJ2-7; the TCRdb call, TRBD2, lacks DNA for checking. The CDR3 sequence: CSALAGGFEQYF.